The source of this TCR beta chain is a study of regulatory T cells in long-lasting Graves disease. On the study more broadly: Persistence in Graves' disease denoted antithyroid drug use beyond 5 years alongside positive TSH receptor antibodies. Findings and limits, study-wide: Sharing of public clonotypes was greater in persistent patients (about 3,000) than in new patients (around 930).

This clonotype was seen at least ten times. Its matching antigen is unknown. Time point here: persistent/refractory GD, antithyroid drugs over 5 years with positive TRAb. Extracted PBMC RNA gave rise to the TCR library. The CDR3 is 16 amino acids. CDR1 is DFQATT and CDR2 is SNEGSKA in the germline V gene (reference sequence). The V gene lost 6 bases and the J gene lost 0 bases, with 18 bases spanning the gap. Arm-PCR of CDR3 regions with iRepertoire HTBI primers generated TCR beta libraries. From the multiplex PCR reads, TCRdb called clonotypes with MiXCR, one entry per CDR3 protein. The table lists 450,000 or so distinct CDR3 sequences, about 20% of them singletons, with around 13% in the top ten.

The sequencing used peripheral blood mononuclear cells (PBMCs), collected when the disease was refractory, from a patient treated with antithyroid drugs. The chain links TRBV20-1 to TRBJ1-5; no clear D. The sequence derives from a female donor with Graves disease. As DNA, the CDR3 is TGCAGTGCCCAATCTGGCCTACAGATTAGCAATCAGCCCCAGCATTTT. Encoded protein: CSAQSGLQISNQPQHF.